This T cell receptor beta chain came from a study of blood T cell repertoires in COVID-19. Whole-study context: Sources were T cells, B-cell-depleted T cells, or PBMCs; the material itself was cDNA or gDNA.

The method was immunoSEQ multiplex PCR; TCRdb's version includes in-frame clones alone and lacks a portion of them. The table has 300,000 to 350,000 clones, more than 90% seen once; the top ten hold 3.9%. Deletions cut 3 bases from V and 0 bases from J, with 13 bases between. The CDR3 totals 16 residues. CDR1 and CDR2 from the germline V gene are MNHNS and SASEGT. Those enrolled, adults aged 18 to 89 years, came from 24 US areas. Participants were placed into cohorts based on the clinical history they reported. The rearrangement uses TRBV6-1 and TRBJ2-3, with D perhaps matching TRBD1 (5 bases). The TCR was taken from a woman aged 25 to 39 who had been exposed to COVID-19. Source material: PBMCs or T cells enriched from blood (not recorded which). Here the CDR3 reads CASSERGRGSTDTQYF. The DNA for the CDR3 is TGTGCCAGCAGTGAGCGTGGAAGGGGCAGCACAGATACGCAGTATTTT.